The source of this T cell receptor beta chain is a study of neoadjuvant anti-PD-1 for oral cavity cancer. This clone was observed at least ten times. CDR1 SGHVS and CDR2 FNYEAQ come from the germline V gene. CDR3 length equals 15 residues. V gave up 6 bases and J gave up 4 bases; unmatched junction bases: 6. Described time point: after neoadjuvant nivolumab, at surgical resection. Patients had newly diagnosed, untreated stage II-IVA oral cavity squamous cell carcinoma. Tumor libraries mostly used approximately 4.9 ug genomic DNA, two replicates each. Here immunoSEQ multiplex PCR was the method, and the copy in TCRdb shows in-frame clones only, minus some. The repertoire holds some 40,000 clones, roughly two fifths seen once, with approximately 16% in the top ten.

The sequence was collected from a person between 40 and 85 years old with oral cavity squamous cell carcinoma. The genes are TRBV7-6 and TRBJ2-2; 9 bases are shared with TRBD1. Sequenced material: tumor tissue, taken after nivolumab (anti-PD-1) treatment. The CDR3 region is CASSKGQGGTGELFF. CDR3 coding DNA: TGTGCCAGCAGTAAGGGACAGGGTGGCACCGGGGAGCTGTTTTTT.